Listed here are 11 T cell receptor beta chains from one sample, sequenced in a study of T cell responses to AZD1222 COVID-19 vaccine (dated by TCRdb to the early 2020s). The sample's time point label, in plain terms: baseline before first vaccination. Libraries came from the immunoSEQ multiplex PCR assay. Imported from immuneACCESS, the table was reduced by TCRdb to in-frame sequences with V and J called. These copies leave out some clones; in studies compared against another copy, an unresolved V gene accounts for under half, and the cause of the remainder is not known. The table for this sample lists over 100,000 clones; around 84% of them were counted only once. The ten largest clones add up to under 25% of the sample. The sequences come from peripheral blood, collected on day 0 of AZD1222 vaccination. Source of these receptors: an adult in good health.

This clone has a single count. The V gene is TRBV18, the J gene TRBJ1-6; D remains ambiguous. CDR1 KGHSH and CDR2 LQKENI come from the germline V gene. The CDR3 is 14 residues long. V lost 3 bases and J 2 bases, leaving 5 bases between the germline ends. CDR3: CASSPGPYNSPLHF. CDR3 nucleotides: TGTGCCAGCTCACCCGGGCCCTATAATTCACCCCTCCACTTT.

The chain employs TRBV5-1 and TRBJ2-5; 7 bases map to TRBD1. The CDR3 contains 15 residues. The V gene end was trimmed by 7 bases and the J gene end by 5 bases; junction bases not matched to a gene: 14. The germline CDR1 and CDR2 sequences are SGHRS and YFSETQ. The chain's CDR3 is CASEISAGGLETQYF. The CDR3 bases are TGCGCCAGCGAGATATCTGCAGGGGGTCTGGAGACCCAGTACTTC.

The chain uses TRBV29-1 and TRBJ1-2; D gene ambiguous. CDR1 and CDR2 from the germline V gene are SQVTM and ANQGSEA. This CDR3 has 12 residues. Between the trimmed V and J ends, which lost 3 bases and 1 base, there was a span of 6 bases. The CDR3 sequence: CSVDDGNYGYTF. The CDR3 nucleotides are TGCAGCGTTGACGACGGTAACTATGGCTACACCTTC.

This clone was counted once. The chain joins TRBV29-1 to TRBJ1-4; TRBD1 agrees at 7 bases. The CDR3 has 14 amino acids. Per germline, CDR1 SQVTM and CDR2 ANQGSEA. Losses at the gene ends were 4 bases for V and 11 bases for J; bases not matched to a gene: 13. CDR3 DNA: TGCAGCGTTGCCCAGACAGGGAAGAGCTCCAAACTGTTTTTT. It is translated as CSVAQTGKSSKLFF.

The CDR3 loop reads CASSQDPESDTQYF. The CDR3 DNA sequence: TGTGCCAGCAGCCAAGATCCCGAGTCAGATACGCAGTATTTT. This rearrangement joins TRBV3-1 (or the pseudogene TRBV3-2) to TRBJ2-3; no clear D gene. The V and J ends lost 0 bases and 4 bases respectively, with 8 bases between them. Germline lookup yields CDR1 LGHDT and CDR2 YNNKEL (reference sequence). CDR3 length: 14 residues.

The chain links TRBV11-2 to TRBJ2-2, with D perhaps TRBD2 (6 bases). The CDR3 is 14 amino acids. Trimming pared 5 bases from V and 8 bases from J, leaving 15 bases between. Germline V gene sequence: CDR1 SGHAT, CDR2 FQNNGV. CDR3 in DNA: TGTGCCAGCAGCCCGAACCCGCGGGGTGGGGAGCTGTTTTTT. Its protein is CASSPNPRGGELFF.

The gene calls are TRBV10-1 and TRBJ1-1, with 7 nucleotides matching TRBD1. The CDR3 sequence is 14 residues long. V shed 8 bases and J 1 base; nucleotides not matched to a gene: 7. In germline, CDR1 is WNHNN, CDR2 SYGVQD (reference sequence). The CDR3 spells CASSPGGKNTEAFF. The CDR3 coding sequence is TGCGCCAGCTCCCCAGGGGGGAAGAACACTGAAGCTTTCTTT.

The chain carries TRBV6-5 and TRBJ2-7; no clear D gene. The germline V gene has CDR1 MNHEY and CDR2 SVGAGI. V was trimmed by 4 bases and J by 2 bases, leaving 9 bases between them. The CDR3 contains 13 residues. The CDR3 DNA reads as TGTGCCAGCAGTTTCTTAAACGCCTACGAGCAGTACTTC. It yields the protein CASSFLNAYEQYF.

This chain connects TRBV10-3 to TRBJ1-1, with 9 bases identical to TRBD1. V shed 4 bases, J shed 3 bases, and the junction held 0 bases outside the gene matches. The CDR3 has 13 residues. Germline-derived CDR1 and CDR2 are ENHRY and SYGVKD. CDR3 DNA: TGTGCCATCAGTGGGGACAGGGACACTGAAGCTTTCTTT. Its protein product is CAISGDRDTEAFF.

This chain uses TRBV3-1 (or the pseudogene TRBV3-2) with TRBJ2-2; 8 nucleotides agree with TRBD2. Germline values: CDR1 LGHDT, CDR2 YNNKEL (reference sequence). This CDR3 contains 18 residues. The V and J ends lost 1 base and 5 bases, in that order; junction bases with no gene match: 12. CDR3 coding DNA: TGTGCCAGCAGCCAAGGTCTAGCCGGGGGGGCTAGTACCGGGGAGCTGTTTTTT. It yields the protein CASSQGLAGGASTGELFF.

This clone occurred once. The chain recombines TRBV4-1 with TRBJ1-2, with D possibly matching TRBD1 (5 bases). There are 14 residues in the CDR3. V dropped 0 bases and J dropped 6 bases, with 11 bases sitting between them. CDR1 and CDR2 (germline): MGHRA, YSYEKL. Here the CDR3 reads CASSQDRGGHGYTF. The CDR3, as DNA: TGCGCCAGCAGCCAAGATCGGGGGGGACATGGCTACACCTTC.